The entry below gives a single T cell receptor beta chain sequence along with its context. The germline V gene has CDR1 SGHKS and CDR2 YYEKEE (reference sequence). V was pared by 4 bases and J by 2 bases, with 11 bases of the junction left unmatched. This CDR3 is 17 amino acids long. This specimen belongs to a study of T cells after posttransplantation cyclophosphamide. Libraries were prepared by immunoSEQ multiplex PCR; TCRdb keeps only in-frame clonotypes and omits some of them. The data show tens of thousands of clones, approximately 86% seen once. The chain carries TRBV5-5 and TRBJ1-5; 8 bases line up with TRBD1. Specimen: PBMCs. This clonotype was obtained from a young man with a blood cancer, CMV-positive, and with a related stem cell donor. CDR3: CASSDAGTGLRNQPQHF. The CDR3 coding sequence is TGTGCCAGCAGCGATGCCGGGACAGGCCTCCGCAATCAGCCCCAGCATTTT. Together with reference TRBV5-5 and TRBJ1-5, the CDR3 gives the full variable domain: DAGVTQSPTHLIKTRGQQVTLRCSPISGHKSVSWYQQVLGQGPQFIFQYYEKEERGRGNFPDRFSARQFPNYSSELNVNALLLGDSALYLCASSDAGTGLRNQPQHFGDGTRLSIL.